This T cell receptor (beta chain) was captured in a study of shared clonotypes between healthy human individuals. Looking at the study overall: Aged between 18 and 49, the donors were two women and a few men.

This clone was counted ten times or more. Antigen: not known. Study outcomes and limitations: Non-shared clonotypes had lower generation probabilities than clonotypes shared by all four sorted-subset donors. Clonotype sharing across a few donors was observed for 4% to 5.5% of naive CD4 clonotypes.

The investigators split CD4+ cells into a CD45RA+ naive subset and a CD45RA-negative memory subset. With V trimmed by 5 bases and J by 8 bases, 6 bases remained unmatched. CDR1 and CDR2 (germline): SGHTA, FQGNSA. The CDR3 is 15 residues long. Clones were read by immunoSEQ multiplex PCR, and TCRdb kept only the in-frame ones, dropping some. Among 1,100,000 or so clones, approximately 80% were seen once, and the ten largest hold 0.52%. The sequence was collected from a man younger than 30 in good health. Some clones in this sample may be carry-over from other donors' samples. The sample comprised memory CD4+ T cells from PBMCs. Subset defined: CD45RA-negative fraction. J is TRBJ2-1 and V is TRBV7-2; 13 nucleotides line up with TRBD2. This chain's CDR3 is CASSPRTSGSYEQFF. CDR3 in DNA: TGTGCCAGCAGCCCCCGGACTAGCGGGAGCTATGAGCAGTTCTTC.